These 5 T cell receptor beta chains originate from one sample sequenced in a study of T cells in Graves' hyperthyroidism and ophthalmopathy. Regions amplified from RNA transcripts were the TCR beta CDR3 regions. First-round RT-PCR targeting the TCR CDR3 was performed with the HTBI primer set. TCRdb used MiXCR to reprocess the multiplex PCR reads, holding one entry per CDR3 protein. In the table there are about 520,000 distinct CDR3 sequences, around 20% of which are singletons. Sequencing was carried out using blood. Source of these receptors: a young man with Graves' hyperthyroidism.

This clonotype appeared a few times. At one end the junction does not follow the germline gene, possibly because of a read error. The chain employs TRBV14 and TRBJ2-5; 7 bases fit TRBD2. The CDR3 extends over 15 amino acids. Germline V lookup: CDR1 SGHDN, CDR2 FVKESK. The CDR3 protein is CASSERDYAWETQHF. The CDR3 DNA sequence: TGTGCCAGCAGCGAGAGGGACTACGCCTGGGAGACCCAGCACTTC.

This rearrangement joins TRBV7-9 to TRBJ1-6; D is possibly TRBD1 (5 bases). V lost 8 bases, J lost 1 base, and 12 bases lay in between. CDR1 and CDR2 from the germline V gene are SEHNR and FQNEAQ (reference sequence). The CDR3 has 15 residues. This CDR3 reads CASAIEGSYNSPLHF. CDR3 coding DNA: TGTGCCAGCGCTATCGAGGGGTCCTATAATTCACCCCTCCACTTT.

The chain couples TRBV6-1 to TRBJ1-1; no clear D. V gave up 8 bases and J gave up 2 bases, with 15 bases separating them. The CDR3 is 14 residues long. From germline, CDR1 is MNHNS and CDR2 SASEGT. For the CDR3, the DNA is TGTGCCAGCGGACTGAACAGCCAAAACACTGAAGCTTTCTTT. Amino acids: CASGLNSQNTEAFF.

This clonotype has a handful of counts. CDR3 in amino acids: CASSFAGPKRGNTIYF. In DNA form, the CDR3 reads TGCGCCAGCAGCTTCGCAGGACCTAAACGCGGAAACACCATATATTTT. This chain joins TRBV5-1 and TRBJ1-3; no definite D call. V shed 2 bases and J shed 4 bases, with 16 bases lying between them. The CDR3 is 16 amino acids. Germline loops: CDR1 SGHRS, CDR2 YFSETQ.

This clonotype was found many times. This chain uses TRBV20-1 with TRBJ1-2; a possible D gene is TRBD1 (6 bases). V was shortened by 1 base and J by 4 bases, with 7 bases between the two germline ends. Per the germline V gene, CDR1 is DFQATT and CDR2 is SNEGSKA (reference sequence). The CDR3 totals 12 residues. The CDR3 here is CSARGQAYGYTF. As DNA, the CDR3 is TGCAGTGCTAGAGGACAGGCCTATGGCTACACCTTC.